These 21 T cell receptor beta chains were all obtained from the same sample, sequenced in a study of spatial heterogeneity in lung cancer. Time point denoted: sample taken at primary tumor resection. Tumor, nontumor lung or frozen PBMC supplied whole RNA, sequenced without sorting. TCRdb analysed the 5' RACE reads with MiXCR anew, one entry per CDR3 protein. The table lists roughly 40,000 distinct CDR3 sequences, about 6.7% of them singletons. Sequencing was performed on PBMCs, taken at surgery. Receptor source: a female donor with early-stage non-small cell lung cancer.

A few counts support this clonotype. The V and J genes are TRBV5-1 and TRBJ2-1; D unclear. The CDR3 covers 15 residues. V was cut by 4 bases and J by 7 bases, with 18 bases left in between. Germline values: CDR1 SGHRS, CDR2 YFSETQ. This chain's CDR3 is CASSPYPRATNEQFF. For the CDR3, the DNA is TGCGCCAGCAGCCCGTACCCCCGCGCCACAAATGAGCAGTTCTTC.

This clonotype was detected only a few times. The chain uses TRBV12-3 or TRBV12-4 and TRBJ2-2; the D is unclear. Trimming took off 3 bases at V and 6 bases at J, with 14 bases between the two ends. This CDR3 comprises 15 residues. Here the CDR3 DNA reads TGTGCCAGCAGTTTGTACAGAGGTGGTCCCGGGGAGCTGTTTTTT. This translates into CASSLYRGGPGELFF.

The table lists this clonotype with many counts. The chain combines TRBV6-1 with TRBJ1-2, with D possibly TRBD1 on 5 matching bases. Germline V CDR1 and CDR2: MNHNS, SASEGT. The CDR3 runs 15 residues. With 6 bases removed from V and 0 bases from J, the gap between germline ends came to 14 bases. The CDR3 region is CASRGRQLANYGYTF. CDR3 nucleotide sequence: TGTGCCAGCAGGGGAAGACAGTTAGCTAACTATGGCTACACCTTC.

This clonotype was detected only a few times. The chain carries TRBV6-1 and TRBJ1-1, with D hard to call. Trimming cost V 3 bases and J 1 base, with 18 bases left between them. This CDR3 has 17 amino acids. In germline, CDR1 is MNHNS, CDR2 SASEGT. CDR3 DNA sequence: TGTGCCAGCAGTGATGGTTTGTGGGCAGGACGGAACACTGAAGCTTTCTTT. Its translation: CASSDGLWAGRNTEAFF.

This clonotype showed up many times. The rearrangement links TRBV6-5 to TRBJ2-7, with 7 bases lining up with TRBD1. The CDR3 length is 14 residues. Germline CDR1 is MNHEY and CDR2 is SVGAGI. With 5 bases clipped from V and 0 bases from J, the junction kept 4 bases outside the gene matches. The CDR3 coding sequence is TGTGCCAGCAGTACCTCAGGGGGCTCCTACGAGCAGTACTTC. It translates to CASSTSGGSYEQYF.

This clonotype showed up just a few times. It may be a read error: a sequence one base away is much more abundant. The chain employs TRBV6-5 and TRBJ2-7; D perhaps matches TRBD2 (6 bases). CDR1 and CDR2 (germline): MNHEY, SVGAGI. This CDR3 is 14 amino acids long. CDR3 in amino acids: CVSTRPGLLYEQYF. DNA of the CDR3: TGTGTCAGCACCCGCCCGGGACTTCTATACGAGCAGTACTTC.

This clonotype has at least ten counts. CDR3 nucleotides: TGTGCCAGCAGGGCGGACAGGGGGCAAAGGGGCAATCAGCCCCAGCATTTT. This translates into CASRADRGQRGNQPQHF. This chain joins TRBV7-8 and TRBJ1-5; 11 nucleotides align to TRBD1. The trim removed 6 bases at V and 2 bases at J, leaving 9 bases unmatched. The CDR3 has 17 residues. Germline V gene sequence: CDR1 SGHVS, CDR2 FQNEAQ.

This clonotype has at least ten counts. This rearrangement joins TRBV7-9 to TRBJ1-2, with 7 bases that match TRBD1. V lost 5 bases, J lost 0 bases, and 6 bases stayed unmatched. The CDR3 is 15 amino acids. From germline, CDR1 is SEHNR and CDR2 FQNEAQ (reference sequence). The CDR3 DNA is TGTGCCAGCAGCCGCGGGGACAGAGCTAACTATGGCTACACCTTC. Its protein is CASSRGDRANYGYTF.

This clonotype was seen repeatedly, ten times or more. The chain combines TRBV10-3 with TRBJ2-5, with D hard to call. The CDR3 is 12 residues long. V dropped 6 bases and J dropped 4 bases, with 9 bases sitting between them. The germline CDR1 and CDR2 sequences are ENHRY and SYGVKD. CDR3: CAISLSGETQYF. CDR3 nucleotide sequence: TGTGCCATCAGCCTCTCAGGAGAGACCCAGTACTTC.

CDR3 in DNA: TGTGCCAGCAGCTCAGTACTGGAGACCCAGTACTTC. Protein product: CASSSVLETQYF. V and J are TRBV7-2 and TRBJ2-5; no clear D. V was pared by 4 bases and J by 5 bases, with 8 bases between. From germline, CDR1 is SGHTA and CDR2 FQGNSA. The CDR3 sequence is 12 residues long.

This clonotype showed up many times. The chain employs TRBV7-2 and TRBJ1-1; 11 bases match TRBD1. V dropped 5 bases and J dropped 5; count of bases not matched to a gene: 10. This CDR3 comprises 16 residues. Per germline, CDR1 SGHTA and CDR2 FQGNSA. CDR3 DNA sequence: TGTGCCAGCAGCACCTGGACAGGGGGCAGGAGGACTGAAGCTTTCTTT. This codes for CASSTWTGGRRTEAFF.

This clonotype was observed at least ten times. The rearrangement links TRBV5-6 to TRBJ2-3; D gene ambiguous. Trimming stripped 4 bases from V and 3 bases from J, with 21 bases between. The CDR3 extends over 17 amino acids. Germline CDR1 and CDR2: SGHDT and YYEEEE. This CDR3 reads CASSQPDGVLITDTQYF. The CDR3 coding sequence is TGTGCCAGCAGCCAGCCCGACGGTGTTCTGATAACAGATACGCAGTATTTT.

The chain joins TRBV2 to TRBJ2-5, with D perhaps TRBD1 (6 bases). Germline values: CDR1 SNHLY, CDR2 FYNNEI. CDR3 length equals 11 residues. The DNA for the CDR3 is TGTGCTACAGGGATACAAGAGACCCAGTACTTC. It yields the protein CATGIQETQYF.

This clonotype has a count of ten or more. This chain connects TRBV9 to TRBJ2-1; 7 positions match TRBD2. CDR3 size: 15 residues. J lost 5 bases, V lost 0 bases, and 5 bases had no gene match. CDR1 SGDLS and CDR2 YYNGEE come from the germline V gene. CDR3 loop: CASSVGDYNNNEQFF. Written as DNA, the CDR3 is TGTGCCAGCAGCGTAGGGGACTACAATAACAATGAGCAGTTCTTC.

This clonotype appeared a few times. The chain combines TRBV2 with TRBJ2-2; D is undetermined. The CDR3 spans 16 residues. V lost 6 bases to trimming and J lost 5 bases, with 19 bases between them. The V gene's germline CDR1 is SNHLY and CDR2 FYNNEI. CDR3 coding DNA: TGTGCCAGCAGGACCGGAACAGAGAGGAAAACCGGGGAGCTGTTTTTT. This gives the protein CASRTGTERKTGELFF.

This clonotype was recorded many times. The J gene is TRBJ1-4, the V gene TRBV7-9, with no clear D. CDR1 is SEHNR, CDR2 FQNEAQ, per germline (reference sequence). The CDR3 is 14 residues long. V lost 1 base to trimming and J lost 8 bases, with 11 bases between them. CDR3 in amino acids: CASSLGEVWEKLFF. CDR3 DNA: TGTGCCAGCAGCTTAGGGGAAGTTTGGGAAAAACTGTTTTTT.

This clonotype showed up just a few times. The rearrangement joins TRBV20-1 to TRBJ2-7, with TRBD1 matching over 9 bases. V lost 4 bases and J lost 6; bases outside the gene matches: 7. Germline CDR1 reads DFQATT; CDR2 reads SNEGSKA (reference sequence). CDR3 size: 13 residues. CDR3 nucleotides: TGCAGTGCTAAGGGACAGGGACTCTCCGAGCAGTACTTC. Its translation: CSAKGQGLSEQYF.

The table lists this clonotype with a few counts. The rearrangement links TRBV5-1 to TRBJ1-5, with D hard to call. This CDR3 region has 14 residues. From germline, CDR1 is SGHRS and CDR2 YFSETQ. The V and J ends lost 5 bases and 0 bases respectively, with 9 bases between them. The CDR3 spells CASSSGPSNQPQHF. In nucleotides, the CDR3 is TGCGCCAGCAGTAGCGGTCCTAGCAATCAGCCCCAGCATTTT.

This clonotype was picked up many times. V is TRBV5-1 and J is TRBJ2-1, with TRBD1 matching 7 bases. The CDR3 sequence is 14 residues long. Trimming removed 3 bases from V and 4 bases from J; junction bases left unmatched: 4. Germline V gene sequence: CDR1 SGHRS, CDR2 YFSETQ. The CDR3 DNA reads as TGCGCCAGCAGCTCCGGGACAGTATACAATGAGCAGTTCTTC. Encoded protein: CASSSGTVYNEQFF. Filled out from reference TRBV5-1 and TRBJ2-1, the complete variable domain reads KAGVTQTPRYLIKTRGQQVTLSCSPISGHRSVSWYQQTPGQGLQFLFEYFSETQRNKGNFPGRFSGRQFSNSRSEMNVSTLELGDSALYLCASSSGTVYNEQFFGPGTRLTVL.

This clonotype was detected ten times or more. J is TRBJ2-3 and V is TRBV10-3; TRBD2 is a possible D gene (7 bases). V was cut by 8 bases and J by 6 bases, with 15 bases left in between. Germline V gene lookup returns CDR1 ENHRY and CDR2 SYGVKD. The CDR3 totals 13 residues. The CDR3 bases are TGTGCCATCTGGGCAGGGGAGGGGGATACGCAGTATTTT. As protein: CAIWAGEGDTQYF.

In its sample, this clonotype was seen many times. V gene TRBV28 combines with J gene TRBJ1-2; no clear D. CDR1 MDHEN and CDR2 SYDVKM come from the germline V gene. CDR3 size: 15 residues. V was cut by 5 bases and J by 2 bases, with 15 bases left in between. The CDR3 spells CASSPHPSTNYGYTF. The CDR3 coding sequence is TGTGCCAGCAGTCCCCATCCCAGCACCAACTATGGCTACACCTTC.